The present TCR beta chain was sequenced within a study of shared clonotypes between healthy human individuals. The germline V and J ends were trimmed by 5 bases and 3 bases, with 11 bases remaining between them. Germline V CDR1 and CDR2: SGHAT, FQNNGV. This CDR3 is 14 amino acids long. Whole-study results and caveats: Few donors restricted represented genetic and exposure-history diversity.

The table lists this clone with many counts. Its antigen is still unknown. The method was immunoSEQ multiplex PCR; TCRdb's version includes in-frame clones alone and lacks a portion of them. The table shows about 480,000 clones, with more than 65% occurring only once. The receptor was isolated from a woman aged 40 to 50 in good health. Some clones in this sample may be carry-over from other donors' samples. Material: PBMCs. J is TRBJ2-1 and V is TRBV11-2, with TRBD2 as a possible D gene (5 bases). CDR3 protein: CASSGLSFYNEQFF. In DNA, the CDR3 is TGTGCCAGCAGCGGACTGTCCTTCTACAATGAGCAGTTCTTC.